Listed here are 15 T cell receptor beta chains from one sample, sequenced in a study of shared clonotypes between healthy human individuals. Clones were read by immunoSEQ multiplex PCR, and TCRdb kept only the in-frame ones, dropping some. Of about 2.1 million clones in the sample, about 92% were seen once. Terminally differentiated effector memory CD45RA+ cells were excluded by CCR7 positive selection of CD45RO-negative cells. Sequenced material: naive CD8+ T cells from PBMCs. These receptors came from a man aged 18 to 29 in good health. Some clones in this sample may be carry-over from other donors' samples.

This chain links TRBV10-1 with TRBJ2-7; 7 bases match TRBD2. With V trimmed by 6 bases and J by 2 bases, 13 bases remained unmatched. The CDR3 loop spans 16 amino acids. The V gene's germline CDR1 is WNHNN and CDR2 SYGVQD (reference sequence). The CDR3 here is CASSTSKRGPTYEQYF. In nucleotides, the CDR3 is TGCGCCAGCAGCACCTCCAAGCGGGGTCCCACCTACGAGCAGTACTTC.

The chain employs TRBV7-9 and TRBJ2-7; D remains ambiguous. Germline V gene sequence: CDR1 SEHNR, CDR2 FQNEAQ (reference sequence). The V and J ends lost 1 base and 3 bases respectively, with 13 bases between them. CDR3 length: 15 residues. The chain's CDR3 is CASSLGVGMYYEQYF. CDR3 sequence (DNA): TGTGCCAGCAGCTTAGGCGTAGGCATGTACTACGAGCAGTACTTC. Combining the CDR3 with reference TRBV7-9 and TRBJ2-7 gives the whole variable domain DTGVSQNPRHKITKRGQNVTFRCDPISEHNRLYWYRQTLGQGPEFLTYFQNEAQLEKSRLLSDRFSAERPKGSFSTLEIQRTEQGDSAMYLCASSLGVGMYYEQYFGPGTRLTVT.

The chain links TRBV19 to TRBJ2-7; 10 bases map to TRBD2. Germline V gives CDR1 LNHDA, CDR2 SQIVND (reference sequence). The CDR3 runs 14 residues. With V trimmed by 5 bases and J by 5 bases, 6 bases remained unmatched. As DNA, the CDR3 is TGTGCCAGTAGTCTCGGGACTAGCGACCACGAGCAGTACTTC. Its protein is CASSLGTSDHEQYF.

The chain is built from TRBV28 and TRBJ2-7, with 9 positions matching TRBD1. J was trimmed by 3 bases and V by 5 bases; bases with no gene match: 11. The CDR3 has 16 amino acids. Germline loops: CDR1 MDHEN, CDR2 SYDVKM. The CDR3 sequence: CASSQLQGALNYEQYF. CDR3 DNA sequence: TGTGCCAGCAGTCAATTACAGGGGGCTTTAAACTACGAGCAGTACTTC.

The chain employs TRBV15 and TRBJ1-3, with D hard to call. V lost 3 bases and J 0 bases, leaving 9 bases between the germline ends. Looked up from germline, CDR1 is LNHNV and CDR2 is YYDKDF (reference sequence). The CDR3 has 15 residues. Written as DNA, the CDR3 is TGTGCCACCAGCAGCGGACGGAACTCTGGAAACACCATATATTTT. Its protein product is CATSSGRNSGNTIYF.

J is TRBJ2-1 and V is TRBV7-2; 9 nucleotides match TRBD2. CDR1 and CDR2 from the germline V gene are SGHTA and FQGNSA. This CDR3 has 16 residues. After removal of 1 base from V and 3 bases from J, the junction contained 4 bases not matched to a gene. CDR3 DNA: TGTGCCAGCAGCTTAGTTAGACTAGCGGTCTACAATGAGCAGTTCTTC. Its translation: CASSLVRLAVYNEQFF.

The chain uses TRBV6-5 and TRBJ1-5; perhaps TRBD1 as D (6 bases). The CDR3 length is 15 residues. Trimming stripped 4 bases from V and 7 bases from J, with 17 bases between. Germline CDR1 is MNHEY and CDR2 is SVGAGI. The CDR3 nucleotides are TGTGCCAGCAGTTCCTCGCGGTCGGGGGGCCAGCCCCAGCATTTT. Translating it yields CASSSSRSGGQPQHF.

The chain couples TRBV27 to TRBJ2-1; weak D call: TRBD1 (5 bases). In germline, CDR1 is MNHEY, CDR2 SMNVEV (reference sequence). V lost 6 bases to trimming and J lost 8 bases, with 14 bases between them. CDR3 length equals 13 residues. The CDR3 sequence: CASSQGEAHEQFF. CDR3 in DNA: TGTGCCAGCAGCCAGGGTGAGGCACATGAGCAGTTCTTC.

The chain employs TRBV9 and TRBJ2-1, with 14 bases identical to TRBD2. V dropped 4 bases and J dropped 7; count of bases not matched to a gene: 7. The CDR3 spans 16 residues. CDR1 and CDR2 (germline): SGDLS, YYNGEE. DNA of the CDR3: TGTGCCAGCAGCATGAGACTAGCGGGAGGGCCTAATGAGCAGTTCTTC. Translated, it gives CASSMRLAGGPNEQFF.

The chain recombines TRBV2 with TRBJ2-7; maybe TRBD2 (7 bases). V dropped 6 bases and J dropped 3 bases, with 21 bases sitting between them. The germline gives CDR1 SNHLY, CDR2 FYNNEI. This CDR3 comprises 16 residues. The CDR3 bases are TGTGCCAGCAGCCTCATGGGGGCGGGAGCGGGCTACGAGCAGTACTTC. This translates into CASSLMGAGAGYEQYF.

This clone occurred once. The V gene is TRBV11-2, the J gene TRBJ2-7; 12 bases line up with TRBD1. Trimming at V came to 5 bases and at J to 3 bases, leaving 5 bases not matched to a gene. Germline CDR1 SGHAT, CDR2 FQNNGV. The CDR3 runs 15 residues. CDR3 sequence (DNA): TGTGCCAGCAGCGTCGGGACAGGGGGCTACTACGAGCAGTACTTC. Protein: CASSVGTGGYYEQYF.

The genes are TRBV28 and TRBJ1-2, with 10 nucleotides matching TRBD1. Germline CDR1 and CDR2: MDHEN and SYDVKM. Unmatched junction bases numbered 8, after V lost 6 bases and J lost 7 bases. The CDR3 loop spans 14 amino acids. The CDR3, as DNA: TGTGCCAGCAGCCGGGACAGGGGTGGCATTGGCTACACCTTC. It codes for CASSRDRGGIGYTF.

The chain has TRBV4-1 and TRBJ2-7; no firm D call. Trimming took off 2 bases at V and 5 bases at J, with 16 bases between the two ends. Germline V lookup: CDR1 MGHRA, CDR2 YSYEKL. The CDR3 is 15 residues long. The CDR3 loop is CASSQSEATGHEQYF. The CDR3 bases are TGCGCCAGCAGCCAAAGCGAGGCCACCGGGCACGAGCAGTACTTC.

The V and J genes are TRBV23-1 and TRBJ2-3, with D unclear. TRBV23-1 falls under the ORF class, with uncertain function. This CDR3 comprises 12 residues. Trimming removed 0 bases from V and 8 bases from J, with 6 bases in between. CDR3 bases: TGCGCCAGCAGTCAATCTCACCGTACGCAGTATTTT. It specifies CASSQSHRTQYF.

The rearrangement joins TRBV9 to TRBJ2-5; no definite D call. The CDR3 contains 15 residues. Between the trimmed V and J ends, which lost 4 bases and 1 base, there was a span of 14 bases. Germline V gene lookup returns CDR1 SGDLS and CDR2 YYNGEE. CDR3 residues: CASSPHVRVQETQYF. For the CDR3, the DNA is TGTGCCAGCAGCCCCCACGTTCGCGTCCAAGAGACCCAGTACTTC.